The 2 T cell receptor beta chains below come from one sample, sequenced in a study of memory CD4+ T cells and cytomegalovirus serostatus. The sort gate was single viable CD3+CD4+CD8-CD45RO+ cells for memory CD4+ T cells. Sequenced by immunoSEQ multiplex PCR; TCRdb stores in-frame clones only, minus some. The sample has tens of thousands of clones, approximately 71% seen once; the top ten hold about 0.9%. Sequenced: memory CD4+ T cells from blood. The receptors were gathered from an adult in good health and CMV-seronegative.

The chain uses TRBV5-1 and TRBJ1-4, with D possibly matching TRBD1 (6 bases). CDR1 and CDR2 (germline): SGHRS, YFSETQ. The V end was cut by 5 bases, the J end by 6 bases, with 11 bases between. This CDR3 has 13 amino acids. This CDR3 is CASRRGEDEKLFF. CDR3 coding DNA: TGCGCCAGCAGGAGGGGGGAGGATGAAAAACTGTTTTTT.

This clone was detected only a few times. The rearrangement joins TRBV29-1 to TRBJ2-7, with 9 positions matching TRBD1. With V trimmed by 3 bases and J by 4 bases, 4 bases remained unmatched. There are 13 residues in the CDR3. Germline V CDR1 and CDR2: SQVTM, ANQGSEA. The CDR3 DNA reads as TGCAGCGTTGATTTCGGGACAGGGTACGAGCAGTACTTC. Translating it yields CSVDFGTGYEQYF.